This entry concerns a single T cell receptor (beta chain). These data belong to a study of shared T cell receptors in the human thymus. TCRdb keeps only in-frame clones here, not all; method: immunoSEQ multiplex PCR. The sample has roughly 660,000 clones; around 87% are singletons. The CDR3 spans 15 residues. Deletions cut 7 bases from V and 6 bases from J, with 19 bases between. Per the germline V gene, CDR1 is LNHDA and CDR2 is SQIVND (reference sequence). The sample was also linked to a second study, of human thymus T cells. That work adds: Serving as donors were healthy Finnish infants, each of whom was having open corrective surgery for congenital heart defects. Thymus tissue was removed during corrective cardiac surgery. In thymic and blood repertoires alike, V and J usage looked biased.

Sequences were obtained from thymocytes. The V gene is TRBV19, the J gene TRBJ2-1; D is perhaps TRBD2 (5 bases). This clonotype was obtained from a boy in the first two years of life with a congenital heart defect. DNA for the CDR3: TGTGCCAGTAATCCCCCGCGGGTTAACTGCAATGAGCAGTTCTTC. This gives the protein CASNPPRVNCNEQFF.